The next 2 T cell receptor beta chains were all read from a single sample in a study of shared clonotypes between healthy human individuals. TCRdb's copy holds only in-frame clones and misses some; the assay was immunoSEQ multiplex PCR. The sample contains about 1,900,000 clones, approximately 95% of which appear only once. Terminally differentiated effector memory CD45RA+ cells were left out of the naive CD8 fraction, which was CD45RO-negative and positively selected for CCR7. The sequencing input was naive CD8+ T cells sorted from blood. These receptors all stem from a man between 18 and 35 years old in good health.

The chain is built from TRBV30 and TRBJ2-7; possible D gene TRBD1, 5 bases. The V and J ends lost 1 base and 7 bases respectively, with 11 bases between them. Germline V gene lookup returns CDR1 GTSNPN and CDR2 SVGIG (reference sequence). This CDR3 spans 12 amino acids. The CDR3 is CAWSAESGEQYF. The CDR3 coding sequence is TGTGCCTGGAGTGCCGAGTCAGGGGAGCAGTACTTC.

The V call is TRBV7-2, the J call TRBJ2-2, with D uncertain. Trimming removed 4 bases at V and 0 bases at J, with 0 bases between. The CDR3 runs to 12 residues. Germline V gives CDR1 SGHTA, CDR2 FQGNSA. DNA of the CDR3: TGTGCCAGCAGCTCGAACACCGGGGAGCTGTTTTTT. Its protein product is CASSSNTGELFF.